Shown below are 30 T cell receptor beta chains from a single sample sequenced in a study of blood T cell repertoires in COVID-19. Data came from immunoSEQ multiplex PCR; TCRdb stores just in-frame clones and leaves some out. The top ten hold 15% to 20% of the sample, which has tens of thousands of clones, roughly 80% seen once. The sequenced sample consisted of peripheral blood. These receptors were taken from a woman of 80 years or more with active or convalescent COVID-19.

This sequence joins TRBV7-2 and TRBJ2-3; 11 nucleotides agree with TRBD2. The germline CDR1 and CDR2 sequences are SGHTA and FQGNSA. The junction had 2 bases not matched to a gene; V was cut back by 1 base and J by 2 bases. This CDR3 is built from 16 residues. Here the CDR3 reads CASSLELAGATDTQYF. The CDR3 nucleotides read TGTGCCAGCAGCTTAGAACTAGCGGGGGCCACAGATACGCAGTATTTT.

The chain links TRBV2 to TRBJ2-3, with 8 positions matching TRBD2. CDR1 and CDR2 (germline): SNHLY, FYNNEI. The CDR3 is made up of 13 amino acids. The J segment lost 2 bases and the V segment lost 6 bases, leaving 1 base of the junction unmatched. The CDR3 loop reads CASRLADTDTQYF. The CDR3 coding sequence is TGTGCCAGCAGACTAGCGGACACAGATACGCAGTATTTT.

The chain recombines TRBV2 with TRBJ2-4; D is uncertain. The V end lost 6 bases, the J end lost 9 bases, and 12 bases lay between the germline ends. In germline, CDR1 is SNHLY, CDR2 FYNNEI. The CDR3 has 12 residues. Here the CDR3 reads CASSLDTAIQYF. The CDR3 DNA reads TGTGCCAGCAGCCTCGACACCGCCATTCAGTACTTC.

The rearrangement joins TRBV7-3 to TRBJ2-7, with 9 bases that match TRBD2. The V gene's germline CDR1 is SGHTA and CDR2 FQGTGA. There are 15 residues in the CDR3. The junction had 5 bases not matched to a gene; V was cut back by 2 bases and J by 3 bases. The CDR3 region has the DNA TGTGCCAGCAGCTTAGAGCGGGGGGCCGACTACGAGCAGTACTTC. This sequence encodes CASSLERGADYEQYF.

The rearrangement links TRBV6-4 to TRBJ2-1; 11 bases fit TRBD2. This CDR3 has 16 amino acids. Looked up from germline, CDR1 is MRHNA and CDR2 is SNTAGT. Germline trimming cut 4 bases from V and 10 bases from J; bases unmatched to any gene: 12. The CDR3 coding sequence is TGTGCCAGCAGTGTCCTTGAACTAGCGGGAGTACAAGAGCAGTTCTTC. Translation gives CASSVLELAGVQEQFF.

This clone was counted once. J is TRBJ2-7 and V is TRBV25-1; 11 bases match TRBD2. V lost 0 bases and J lost 4; bases outside the gene matches: 5. This CDR3 has 16 residues. Germline V gene lookup returns CDR1 MGHDK and CDR2 SYGVNS. The CDR3, as DNA: TGTGCCAGCAGTGAATATTGGGCTAGCGGGAGGTACGAGCAGTACTTC. It encodes CASSEYWASGRYEQYF.

This clone turned up a few times. The chain employs TRBV9 and TRBJ1-6; D uncertain. The CDR3 runs 15 residues. Germline values: CDR1 SGDLS, CDR2 YYNGEE. Trimming cost V 0 bases and J 3 bases, with 7 bases left between them. The CDR3 loop reads CASSVGSHYNSPLHF. The DNA for the CDR3 is TGTGCCAGCAGCGTAGGTTCACACTATAATTCACCCCTCCACTTT.

This chain joins TRBV4-3 and TRBJ1-1; TRBD1 is a possible D gene (6 bases). CDR3 size: 14 residues. CDR1 is LGHNA and CDR2 is YSLEER in the germline V gene. Trimming left V 0 bases short and J 9 bases short, with 14 bases between. The CDR3 sequence is CASSQDMVGQQAFF. The CDR3 DNA reads as TGCGCCAGCAGCCAAGATATGGTAGGACAGCAAGCTTTCTTT.

The V gene is TRBV6-5, the J gene TRBJ1-2; D is undetermined. Germline V gives CDR1 MNHEY, CDR2 SVGAGI. The length of the CDR3 is 13 residues. The V and J ends lost 7 bases and 2 bases respectively, with 11 bases between them. CDR3 DNA: TGTGCCAGCATGATACAACGAAACTATGGCTACACCTTC. The encoded protein is CASMIQRNYGYTF.

The chain uses TRBV19 and TRBJ2-3; 7 nucleotides agree with TRBD2. V shed 5 bases and J 0 bases; nucleotides not matched to a gene: 8. Germline V gene sequence: CDR1 LNHDA, CDR2 SQIVND (reference sequence). The CDR3 is 16 amino acids. CDR3 sequence (DNA): TGTGCCAGTAGTTCCCTAGCGGCCGGAAGCACAGATACGCAGTATTTT. It is translated as CASSSLAAGSTDTQYF.

There are a few counts of this clone. This chain joins TRBV18 and TRBJ2-7; D is possibly TRBD1 (6 bases). Germline-derived CDR1 and CDR2 are KGHSH and LQKENI. Trimming left V 3 bases short and J 9 bases short, with 18 bases between. CDR3 length equals 14 residues. CDR3 sequence (DNA): TGTGCCAGCTCACCCGATGTATCTTACAGGGTGCAGTACTTC. It encodes CASSPDVSYRVQYF.

This chain joins TRBV19 and TRBJ2-2; 7 bases are shared with TRBD2. This CDR3 is built from 13 residues. Germline values: CDR1 LNHDA, CDR2 SQIVND (reference sequence). The trim removed 3 bases at V and 7 bases at J, leaving 2 bases unmatched. The CDR3, as DNA: TGTGCCAGTAGTATTACGGGGGGCGGGGAGCTGTTTTTT. This codes for CASSITGGGELFF.

The chain is built from TRBV7-2 and TRBJ2-3, with 8 bases identical to TRBD1. With V trimmed by 2 bases and J by 1 base, 5 bases remained unmatched. CDR3 length equals 16 residues. In germline, CDR1 is SGHTA, CDR2 FQGNSA. The CDR3 reads CASSLSPGQGTDTQYF. CDR3 nucleotides: TGTGCCAGCAGCTTAAGTCCGGGACAGGGCACAGATACGCAGTATTTT.

V and J are TRBV2 and TRBJ1-1; 8 bases agree with TRBD1. This CDR3 contains 13 residues. CDR1 is SNHLY, CDR2 FYNNEI, per germline. The trim removed 4 bases at V and 6 bases at J, leaving 4 bases unmatched. CDR3 sequence (DNA): TGTGCCAGCAGTGTGGACAGGGTCTCTGAAGCTTTCTTT. It specifies CASSVDRVSEAFF.

CDR3 in amino acids: CAISWTSGAYNEQFF. The CDR3 DNA follows: TGTGCCATCAGTTGGACTAGCGGGGCTTACAATGAGCAGTTCTTC. This rearrangement joins TRBV10-3 to TRBJ2-1; 12 positions agree with TRBD2. The CDR3 spans 15 residues. Germline V lookup: CDR1 ENHRY, CDR2 SYGVKD. Losses at the gene ends were 5 bases for V and 4 bases for J; bases not matched to a gene: 3.

The CDR3 is CASSLWSGGTEAFF. The CDR3 DNA sequence: TGTGCCAGCAGTTTATGGTCGGGGGGCACTGAAGCTTTCTTT. The chain is built from TRBV28 and TRBJ1-1, with D possibly matching TRBD1 (5 bases). The V gene's germline CDR1 is MDHEN and CDR2 SYDVKM. The CDR3 is made up of 14 amino acids. V lost 0 bases, J lost 4 bases, and 9 bases lay in between.

This clone is labeled as medium-sized. This rearrangement joins TRBV18 to TRBJ2-1, with unresolved D. CDR1 and CDR2 from the germline V gene are KGHSH and LQKENI. The CDR3 has 15 amino acids. V was shortened by 3 bases and J by 9 bases, with 18 bases between the two germline ends. CDR3 coding DNA: TGTGCCAGCTCACCTAGGCCCGAGAAATCGGGTGAGCAGTTCTTC. Translation gives CASSPRPEKSGEQFF. Together with reference TRBV18 and TRBJ2-1, the CDR3 gives the full variable domain: NAGVMQNPRHLVRRRGQEARLRCSPMKGHSHVYWYRQLPEEGLKFMVYLQKENIIDESGMPKERFSAEFPKEGPSILRIQQVVRGDSAAYFCASSPRPEKSGEQFFGPGTRLTVL.

V gene TRBV30 combines with J gene TRBJ1-4, with 7 positions matching TRBD1. The CDR3 spans 14 residues. J was trimmed by 6 bases and V by 0 bases; bases with no gene match: 4. In germline, CDR1 is GTSNPN, CDR2 SVGIG (reference sequence). The CDR3 DNA is TGTGCCTGGAGTGTAGGGGGCCTCGATGAAAAACTGTTTTTT. Translation: CAWSVGGLDEKLFF. Filled out from reference TRBV30 and TRBJ1-4, the complete variable domain reads SQTIHQWPATLVQPVGSPLSLECTVEGTSNPNLYWYRQAAGRGLQLLFYSVGIGQISSEVPQNLSASRPQDRQFILSSKKLLLSDSGFYLCAWSVGGLDEKLFFGSGTQLSVL.

V gene TRBV5-6 combines with J gene TRBJ2-5, with 9 bases lining up with TRBD2. The germline CDR1 and CDR2 sequences are SGHDT and YYEEEE. The CDR3 sequence is 16 residues long. V gave up 1 base and J gave up 5 bases; unmatched junction bases: 9. For the CDR3, the DNA is TGTGCCAGCAGCTTGCGCGGCGGGAGGGCAGATGAGACCCAGTACTTC. It encodes CASSLRGGRADETQYF.

There are a few counts of this clone. The V call is TRBV20-1, the J call TRBJ2-2; a weak D match, TRBD2 (7 bases). Trimming took off 3 bases at V and 5 bases at J, with 19 bases between the two ends. Germline values: CDR1 DFQATT, CDR2 SNEGSKA (reference sequence). The CDR3 is made up of 16 amino acids. CDR3 DNA: TGCAGTGCTAGTCCCATGGGAGGGGGGCTGACCGGGGAGCTGTTTTTT. Translation: CSASPMGGGLTGELFF.

This rearrangement joins TRBV14 to TRBJ2-1; TRBD1 aligns across 9 bases. The ends lost 5 bases at V and 7 bases at J; junction bases unmatched: 9. Germline V gene lookup returns CDR1 SGHDN and CDR2 FVKESK. CDR3 size: 15 residues. As DNA, the CDR3 is TGTGCCAGCAGCTTGCTAATGACAGGGGGGAATGAGCAGTTCTTC. The encoded protein is CASSLLMTGGNEQFF.

The chain uses TRBV4-3 and TRBJ2-3; TRBD1 matches at 8 bases. Germline V gene data show CDR1 as LGHNA and CDR2 as YSLEER. CDR3 length: 16 residues. Trimming took 0 bases from V and 2 from J; bases not matched to a gene: 4. The CDR3 reads CASSQDQGAYTDTQYF. CDR3 in DNA: TGCGCCAGCAGCCAAGATCAGGGGGCCTACACAGATACGCAGTATTTT.

The chain combines TRBV5-1 with TRBJ1-1; D is unresolved. V gave up 0 bases and J gave up 0 bases, with 6 bases separating them. The CDR3 covers 14 residues. Germline CDR1 is SGHRS and CDR2 is YFSETQ. This CDR3 is CASSLAVMNTEAFF. The CDR3 DNA reads as TGCGCCAGCAGCTTGGCAGTTATGAACACTGAAGCTTTCTTT.

The rearrangement links TRBV9 to TRBJ2-1; 7 bases are shared with TRBD1. This CDR3 is built from 16 residues. From germline, CDR1 is SGDLS and CDR2 YYNGEE. Trimming at V came to 2 bases and at J to 7 bases, leaving 12 bases not matched to a gene. The CDR3 nucleotides are TGTGCCAGCAGCGTCAGGGGGACCGCGCTTGGGAATGAGCAGTTCTTC. Its protein is CASSVRGTALGNEQFF.

The chain couples TRBV5-1 to TRBJ1-1, with TRBD1 identical over 8 bases. V gave up 2 bases and J gave up 2 bases; unmatched junction bases: 8. From germline, CDR1 is SGHRS and CDR2 YFSETQ. The CDR3 runs to 16 residues. The CDR3 here is CASSFTQGAGNTEAFF. The CDR3 nucleotides read TGCGCCAGCAGCTTTACCCAGGGGGCAGGAAACACTGAAGCTTTCTTT.

The CDR3 here is CASSLGEGPGLEQYF. Written as DNA, the CDR3 is TGTGCCAGCAGCTTAGGAGAAGGTCCCGGGTTAGAGCAGTACTTC. The chain carries TRBV7-8 and TRBJ2-7; unclear D gene. CDR1 is SGHVS, CDR2 FQNEAQ, per germline. Trimming shortened V by 1 base and J by 7 bases, and 17 bases separated the two germline ends. This CDR3 is built from 15 residues.

In this sample, this clone turned up once. CDR3 protein: CASSPYRQNYGYTF. CDR3 coding DNA: TGTGCCAGCAGCCCTTACCGCCAGAACTATGGCTACACCTTC. This chain uses TRBV9 with TRBJ1-2; D is unclear. The V gene lost 4 bases and the J gene lost 2 bases, with 12 bases spanning the gap. Germline V CDR1 and CDR2: SGDLS, YYNGEE. This CDR3 comprises 14 residues.

The chain couples TRBV14 to TRBJ2-4, with TRBD2 identical over 7 bases. The CDR3 has 14 residues. Germline loops: CDR1 SGHDN, CDR2 FVKESK. J was trimmed by 9 bases and V by 0 bases; bases with no gene match: 5. CDR3 in DNA: TGTGCCAGCAGCCAAGATCTCTCGGGGGGCATTCAGTACTTC. Protein product: CASSQDLSGGIQYF.

The gene calls are TRBV7-9 and TRBJ1-3; D might be TRBD1 (6 bases). The CDR3 is made up of 13 amino acids. The germline CDR1 and CDR2 sequences are SEHNR and FQNEAQ (reference sequence). V was cut by 2 bases and J by 7 bases, with 9 bases left in between. The DNA for the CDR3 is TGTGCCAGCAGCTTATTAGGGGGTAACACCATATATTTT. This gives the protein CASSLLGGNTIYF. The full variable domain, rest sourced from reference TRBV7-9 and TRBJ1-3, is DTGVSQNPRHKITKRGQNVTFRCDPISEHNRLYWYRQTLGQGPEFLTYFQNEAQLEKSRLLSDRFSAERPKGSFSTLEIQRTEQGDSAMYLCASSLLGGNTIYFGEGSWLTVV.

This chain links TRBV10-3 with TRBJ1-1; possibly TRBD1 for D (6 bases). CDR1 is ENHRY and CDR2 is SYGVKD in the germline V gene. Trimming shortened V by 7 bases and J by 8 bases, and 20 bases separated the two germline ends. This CDR3 spans 14 amino acids. As DNA, the CDR3 is TGTGCCATCACCTCGGGACAAGGAAGATCCGAAGCTTTCTTT. Its translation: CAITSGQGRSEAFF.